These T cell receptor beta chains were read from a single sample in a study of CD4 T cells in relation to SARS-CoV-2 and coronaviruses. Which antigens these TCRs recognize remains unknown. Profiled with immunoSEQ multiplex PCR; TCRdb holds only in-frame clones, not every one. The table records about 12,000 clones, 69% of them present only once. Sequenced input: CD4+ T cells from PBMCs, cultured in vitro. These receptors originate from a human donor in good health. The CDR3 runs from the conserved cysteine through the conserved F or W. A D gene is named only where the DNA matches it firmly. Clone size is given for some rows only: seen once, a few or many times, or a class if the clone is expanded.

>.|TRBJ2-1|.|TRBV11-2
TGTGCCAGCAGCCCTTCCTACAATGAGCAGTTCTTC
CASSPSYNEQFF
>TRBD1|TRBJ1-4|.|TRBV30
TGTGCCTGGGGGCAGGGGGAGGTTGAAAAACTGTTTTTT
CAWGQGEVEKLFF
>.|TRBJ2-6|once|TRBV3-1/TRBV3-2
TGTGCCAGCAGCCAATCCTCAGGGGTTCCTGGGGCCAACGTCCTGACTTTC
CASSQSSGVPGANVLTF
>TRBD1|TRBJ1-4|few|TRBV27
TGTGCCAGCAGTCGGACAGGGATTAATGAAAAACTGTTTTTT
CASSRTGINEKLFF
>TRBD2|TRBJ2-3|.|TRBV11-3
TGTGCCAGCAGCCGGGGACTAGCGGGAGGGCCAGATACGCAGTATTTT
CASSRGLAGGPDTQYF
>.|TRBJ1-1|.|TRBV29-1
TGCAGCTACGACAGAAACACTGAAGCTTTCTTT
CSYDRNTEAFF
>TRBD2|TRBJ2-5|.|TRBV11-2
TGTGCCAGCAGCACTGGGCGAGGTAGCGGGAGTTCAGAGACCCAGTACTTC
CASSTGRGSGSSETQYF
>.|TRBJ2-2|.|TRBV15
TGTGCCACCAGCAGGGATTTAACCAACACCGGGGAGCTGTTTTTT
CATSRDLTNTGELFF
>.|TRBJ2-2|few|TRBV10-1
TGCGCCAGCAGTGCAGGGTCAGGAACCGGGGAGCTGTTTTTT
CASSAGSGTGELFF
>TRBD1|TRBJ1-2|.|TRBV19
TGTGCCAGTAGAGAAACGGACAGGGCGTATGGCTACACCTTC
CASRETDRAYGYTF
>.|TRBJ2-1|.|TRBV19
TGTGCCAGTAGTAGTAGCGGAAGCTCCTACAATGAGCAGTTCTTC
CASSSSGSSYNEQFF
>TRBD1|TRBJ2-5|.|TRBV30
TGTGCCTGGAGTACGGGGACAGGGGTTCGAGAGACCCAGTACTTC
CAWSTGTGVRETQYF
>.|TRBJ2-5|.|TRBV5-5
TGTGCCAGCAGCTTGGCTACAGGCAAACAAGAGACCCAGTACTTC
CASSLATGKQETQYF
>TRBD1|TRBJ2-3|.|TRBV29-1
TGCAGCGGGGGACAGCGTTTCACAGATACGCAGTATTTT
CSGGQRFTDTQYF
>TRBD2|TRBJ2-7|.|TRBV11-1
TGTGCCAGCAGCTTATGGGAACTAGCGGGACGATACGAGCAGTACTTC
CASSLWELAGRYEQYF
>.|TRBJ2-5|once|TRBV24-1
TGTGCCACCAGTGCGGGAGTAGCGCAAGAGACCCAGTACTTC
CATSAGVAQETQYF
>TRBD1|TRBJ1-5|few|TRBV18
TGTGCCAGCTCAATGAACAGGGGAGGCCAGCCCCAGCATTTT
CASSMNRGGQPQHF
>TRBD1|TRBJ2-7|few|TRBV4-1
TGCGCCAGCAGCCAAGGACAGGGCTATTTGACAAAATCCGAGCAGTACTTC
CASSQGQGYLTKSEQYF
>.|TRBJ2-7|few|TRBV24-1
TGTGCCACCAGTGATGCAGGGGTGGGGTACGAGCAGTACTTC
CATSDAGVGYEQYF
>.|TRBJ1-1|.|TRBV2
TGTGCCAGCAGGCAGGGTAACACTGAAGCTTTCTTT
CASRQGNTEAFF
>.|TRBJ2-5|.|TRBV28
TGTGCCAGCTGTGGAGGAGGATTGGAGACCCAGTACTTC
CASCGGGLETQYF
>.|TRBJ2-6|.|TRBV10-3
TGTGCCATCACCGATACCCTGAGCTCTGGGGCCAACGTCCTGACTTTC
CAITDTLSSGANVLTF